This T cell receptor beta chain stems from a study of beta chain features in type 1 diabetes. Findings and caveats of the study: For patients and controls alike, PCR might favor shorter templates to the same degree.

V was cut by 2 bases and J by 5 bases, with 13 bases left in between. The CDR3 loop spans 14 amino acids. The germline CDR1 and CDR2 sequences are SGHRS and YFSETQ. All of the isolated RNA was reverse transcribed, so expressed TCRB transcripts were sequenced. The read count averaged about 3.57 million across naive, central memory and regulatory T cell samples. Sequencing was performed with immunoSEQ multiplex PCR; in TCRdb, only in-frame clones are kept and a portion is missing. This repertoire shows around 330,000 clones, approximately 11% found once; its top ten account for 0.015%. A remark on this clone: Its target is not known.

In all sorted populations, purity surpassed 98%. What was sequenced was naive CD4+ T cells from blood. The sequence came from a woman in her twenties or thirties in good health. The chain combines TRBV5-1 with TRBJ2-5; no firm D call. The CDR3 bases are TGCGCCAGCAGCTTAGGTAGCCCGGAGGAGACCCAGTACTTC. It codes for CASSLGSPEETQYF.